The sequence of this T cell receptor beta chain was determined in a study of cytomegalovirus exposure and HLA in healthy donors. Points from the study as a whole: Most TCR sequences showed up rarely, but some public TCRs showed up in many donors. First-cohort TCR clusters tended to co-occur in the 120 or so validation repertoires, a later analysis found.

As for this clone: The antigen remains unidentified.

The data were produced by immunoSEQ multiplex PCR, yet TCRdb's version contains in-frame clones alone and is incomplete. This sample has more than 250,000 clones, with 86% found just once. This CDR3 is built from 18 residues. V was pared by 6 bases and J by 3 bases, with 16 bases of the junction left unmatched. Germline V gene sequence: CDR1 LNHDA, CDR2 SQIVND (reference sequence). The source material was PBMCs. This receptor was taken from a woman aged 18-29 years in good health and CMV-seronegative. This rearrangement joins TRBV19 to TRBJ1-4; TRBD1 agrees at 7 bases. This CDR3 is CASRKLGGATRANEKLFF. The CDR3 DNA follows: TGTGCCAGTAGAAAGTTAGGGGGCGCGACCCGGGCTAATGAAAAACTGTTTTTT.